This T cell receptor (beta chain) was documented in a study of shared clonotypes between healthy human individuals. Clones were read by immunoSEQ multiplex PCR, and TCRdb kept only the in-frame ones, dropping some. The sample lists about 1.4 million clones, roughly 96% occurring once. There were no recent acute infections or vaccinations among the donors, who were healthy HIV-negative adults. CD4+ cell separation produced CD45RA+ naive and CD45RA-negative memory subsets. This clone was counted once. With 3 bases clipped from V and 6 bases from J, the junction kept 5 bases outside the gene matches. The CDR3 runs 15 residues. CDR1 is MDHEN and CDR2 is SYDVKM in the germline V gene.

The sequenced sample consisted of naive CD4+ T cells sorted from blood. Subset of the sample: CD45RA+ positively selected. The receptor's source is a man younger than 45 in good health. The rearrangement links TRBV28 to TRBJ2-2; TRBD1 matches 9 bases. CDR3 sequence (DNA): TGTGCCAGCAGTTTCGGGACAGGGAAGGCCGGGGAGCTGTTTTTT. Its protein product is CASSFGTGKAGELFF.